This T cell receptor beta chain was recorded in a study of blood T cell repertoires in COVID-19. As for the study in general: There were acute and convalescent COVID-19 samples, and they came from the United States, Italy and Spain. PBMCs, B-cell-depleted T cells, or T cells were the source of the cDNA or gDNA that made up the material.

Study processing details: How many nucleated cells were present was estimated from reference gene primer amplification. The table came from immunoSEQ multiplex PCR; TCRdb's copy has only in-frame clones and leaves some out. V and J calls and clone size are those listed in that table; D and trimming were worked out from the DNA. The sample yields around 120,000 clones, about 80% seen once. The germline V gene has CDR1 SEHNR and CDR2 FQNEAQ (reference sequence). This CDR3 contains 14 residues. Trimming removed 5 bases from V and 4 bases from J; junction bases left unmatched: 1. The sequence was obtained from a man between 35 and 55 years old with active or convalescent COVID-19. The gene calls are TRBV7-9 and TRBJ2-1; 11 bases line up with TRBD2. Sequences were obtained from peripheral blood. The DNA for the CDR3 is TGTGCCAGCAGCCGGACTAGCGGGTACAATGAGCAGTTCTTC. Its protein is CASSRTSGYNEQFF.